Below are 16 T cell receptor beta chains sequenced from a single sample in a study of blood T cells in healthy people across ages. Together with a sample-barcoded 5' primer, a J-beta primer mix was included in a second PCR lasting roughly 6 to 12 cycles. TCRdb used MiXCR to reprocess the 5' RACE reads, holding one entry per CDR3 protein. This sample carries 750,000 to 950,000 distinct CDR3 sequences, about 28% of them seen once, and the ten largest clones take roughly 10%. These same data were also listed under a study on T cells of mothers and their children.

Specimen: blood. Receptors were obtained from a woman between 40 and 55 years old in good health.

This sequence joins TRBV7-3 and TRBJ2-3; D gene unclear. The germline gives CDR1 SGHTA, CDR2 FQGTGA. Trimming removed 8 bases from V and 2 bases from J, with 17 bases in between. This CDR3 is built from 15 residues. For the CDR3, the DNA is TGTGCCAGCGCCTCCTCCCTGGCAGACACAGATACGCAGTATTTT. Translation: CASASSLADTDTQYF.

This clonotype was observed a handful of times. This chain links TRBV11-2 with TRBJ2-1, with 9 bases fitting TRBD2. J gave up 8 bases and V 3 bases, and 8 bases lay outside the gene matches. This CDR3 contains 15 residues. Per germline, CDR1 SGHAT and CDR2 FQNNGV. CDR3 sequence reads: CASSFGAGGFDEQFF. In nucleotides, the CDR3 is TGTGCCAGCAGCTTCGGTGCGGGGGGGTTCGATGAGCAGTTCTTC.

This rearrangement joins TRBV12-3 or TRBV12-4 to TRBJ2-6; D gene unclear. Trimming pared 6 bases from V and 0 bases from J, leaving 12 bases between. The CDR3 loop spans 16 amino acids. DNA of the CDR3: TGTGCCAGCAGATCAGGACGGCGCTCTGGGGCCAACGTCCTGACTTTC. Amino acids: CASRSGRRSGANVLTF.

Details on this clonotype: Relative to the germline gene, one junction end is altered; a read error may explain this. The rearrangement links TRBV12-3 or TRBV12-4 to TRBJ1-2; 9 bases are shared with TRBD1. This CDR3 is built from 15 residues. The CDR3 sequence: CAGSRGQGLNYGYTF. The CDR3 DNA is TGTGCCGGCAGTCGCGGACAGGGGCTTAACTATGGCTACACCTTC.

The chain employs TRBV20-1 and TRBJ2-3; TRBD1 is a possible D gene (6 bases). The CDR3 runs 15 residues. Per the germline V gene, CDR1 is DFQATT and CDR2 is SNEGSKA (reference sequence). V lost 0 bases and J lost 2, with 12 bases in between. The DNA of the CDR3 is TGCAGTGCTAGAGATGGGCAGGGGAACACAGATACGCAGTATTTT. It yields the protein CSARDGQGNTDTQYF.

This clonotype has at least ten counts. The CDR3 protein is CASSSLAGGRYEQYF. The CDR3, as DNA: TGTGCCAGCAGCTCACTAGCGGGGGGGCGGTACGAGCAGTACTTC. The V and J genes are TRBV7-2 and TRBJ2-7; 13 positions match TRBD2. Germline V gene data show CDR1 as SGHTA and CDR2 as FQGNSA. The length of the CDR3 is 15 residues. Germline trimming cut 4 bases from V and 4 bases from J; bases unmatched to any gene: 4.

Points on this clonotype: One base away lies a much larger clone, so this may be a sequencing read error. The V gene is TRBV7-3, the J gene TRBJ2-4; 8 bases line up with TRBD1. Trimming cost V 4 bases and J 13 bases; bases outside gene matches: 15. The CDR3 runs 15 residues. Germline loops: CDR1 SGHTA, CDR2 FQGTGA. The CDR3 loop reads CASSSSGTGNNEQYF. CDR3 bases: TGTGCCAGCAGCTCCTCTGGGACAGGCAACAATGAGCAGTACTTC.

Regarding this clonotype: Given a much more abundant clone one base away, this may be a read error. The CDR3 bases are TGCGCCAGCAGCTCGGGCACTAGCGGGGGGGCCGGCAATGAGCAGTACTTC. As protein: CASSSGTSGGAGNEQYF. This chain uses TRBV5-1 with TRBJ2-5, with 13 bases lining up with TRBD2. Germline CDR1 reads SGHRS; CDR2 reads YFSETQ. Trimming took 3 bases from V and 11 from J; bases not matched to a gene: 16. The CDR3 totals 17 residues.

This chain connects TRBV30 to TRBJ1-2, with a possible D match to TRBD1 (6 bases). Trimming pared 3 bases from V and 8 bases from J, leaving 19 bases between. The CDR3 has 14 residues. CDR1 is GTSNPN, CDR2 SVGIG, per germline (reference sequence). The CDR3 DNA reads TGTGCCTGGAGACTGGGGGGGCGCGTCGAAGGCTACACCTTC. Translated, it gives CAWRLGGRVEGYTF.

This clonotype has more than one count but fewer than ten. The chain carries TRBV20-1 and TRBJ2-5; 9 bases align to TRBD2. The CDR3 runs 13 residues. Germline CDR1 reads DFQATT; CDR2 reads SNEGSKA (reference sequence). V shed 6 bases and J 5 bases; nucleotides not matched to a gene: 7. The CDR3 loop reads CSARLLAGETQYF. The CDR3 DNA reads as TGCAGTGCGCGGCTGCTAGCGGGGGAGACCCAGTACTTC.

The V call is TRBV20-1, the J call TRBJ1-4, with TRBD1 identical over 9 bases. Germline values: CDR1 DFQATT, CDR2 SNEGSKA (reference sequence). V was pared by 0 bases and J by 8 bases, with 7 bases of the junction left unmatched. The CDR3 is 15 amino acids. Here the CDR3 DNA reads TGCAGTGCTAGAGATGGGGGACAGGGTACCGAAAAACTGTTTTTT. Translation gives CSARDGGQGTEKLFF.

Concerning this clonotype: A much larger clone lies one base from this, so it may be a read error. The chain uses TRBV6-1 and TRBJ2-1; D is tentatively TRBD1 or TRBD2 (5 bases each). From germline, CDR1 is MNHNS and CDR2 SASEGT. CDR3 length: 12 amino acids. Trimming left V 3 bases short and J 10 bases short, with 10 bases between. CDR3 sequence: CASSDGGWEQFF. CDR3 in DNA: TGTGCCAGCAGTGATGGGGGATGGGAGCAGTTCTTC.

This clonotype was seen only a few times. The CDR3 DNA reads TGTGCCAGCAGCTTTGGCGGGAGCAATGAGCAGTTCTTC. It specifies CASSFGGSNEQFF. The chain recombines TRBV11-2 with TRBJ2-1; 7 bases map to TRBD2. Germline CDR1 is SGHAT and CDR2 is FQNNGV. CDR3 length: 13 residues. The junction had 2 bases not matched to a gene; V was cut back by 3 bases and J by 6 bases.

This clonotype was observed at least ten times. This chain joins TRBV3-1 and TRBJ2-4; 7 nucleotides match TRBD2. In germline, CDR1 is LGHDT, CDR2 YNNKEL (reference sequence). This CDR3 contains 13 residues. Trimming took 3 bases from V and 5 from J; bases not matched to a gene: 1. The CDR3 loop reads CASSQGRENIQYF. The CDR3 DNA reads TGTGCCAGCAGCCAGGGGAGGGAAAACATTCAGTACTTC. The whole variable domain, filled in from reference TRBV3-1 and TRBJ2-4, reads DTAVSQTPKYLVTQMGNDKSIKCEQNLGHDTMYWYKQDSKKFLKIMFSYNNKELIINETVPNRFSPKSPDKAHLNLHINSLELGDSAVYFCASSQGRENIQYFGAGTRLSVL.

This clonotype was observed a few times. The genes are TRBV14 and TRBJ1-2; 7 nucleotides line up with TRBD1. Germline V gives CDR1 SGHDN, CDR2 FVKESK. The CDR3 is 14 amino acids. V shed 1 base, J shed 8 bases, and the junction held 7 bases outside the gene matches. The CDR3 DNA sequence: TGTGCCAGCAGCCAAGGGGACAGCCGCTCCGGCTACACCTTC. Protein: CASSQGDSRSGYTF.

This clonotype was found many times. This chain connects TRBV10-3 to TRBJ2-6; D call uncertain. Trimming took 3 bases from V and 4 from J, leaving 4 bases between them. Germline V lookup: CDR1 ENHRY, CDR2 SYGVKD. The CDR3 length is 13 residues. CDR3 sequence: CAISDAGANVLTF. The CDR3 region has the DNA TGTGCCATCAGTGACGCGGGGGCCAACGTCCTGACTTTC.